Listed here are 16 T cell receptor beta chains from one sample, sequenced in a study of beta chain features in type 1 diabetes. Every bit of the isolated RNA underwent reverse transcription, so sequencing read expressed TCRB transcripts. Libraries were prepared by immunoSEQ multiplex PCR; TCRdb keeps only in-frame clonotypes and omits some of them. The repertoire includes 430,000 or so clones, over 9.5% of them detected once, and approximately 0.045% sits in the top ten. Sequenced: naive CD4+ T cells from blood. All receptors derive from a woman between 18 and 29 years old in good health.

The chain carries TRBV7-2 and TRBJ1-2; a weak D match, TRBD1 (5 bases). This CDR3 spans 15 amino acids. The germline V gene has CDR1 SGHTA and CDR2 FQGNSA. V gave up 6 bases and J gave up 1 base, with 15 bases separating them. The CDR3 reads CASRPDGAVNYGYTF. In DNA form, the CDR3 reads TGTGCCAGCAGACCAGATGGGGCCGTTAACTATGGCTACACCTTC.

This clone was observed a handful of times. J is TRBJ2-7 and V is TRBV6-1, with D possibly TRBD1 on 6 matching bases. V was pared by 7 bases and J by 2 bases, with 12 bases between. CDR3 length equals 13 residues. CDR1 and CDR2 from the germline V gene are MNHNS and SASEGT. The CDR3 loop reads CASTRQVPYEQYF. CDR3 nucleotides: TGTGCCAGCACCCGACAGGTACCCTACGAGCAGTACTTC.

The rearrangement joins TRBV11-2 to TRBJ2-7, with D maybe TRBD2 (6 bases). The CDR3 length is 15 residues. V lost 5 bases and J 7 bases, leaving 21 bases between the germline ends. Germline V gene lookup returns CDR1 SGHAT and CDR2 FQNNGV. The CDR3 sequence is CASSHPAGGKGEQYF. The DNA for the CDR3 is TGTGCCAGCAGCCACCCGGCCGGCGGGAAAGGTGAGCAGTACTTC.

This clone was seen a handful of times. This chain links TRBV7-2 with TRBJ2-3, with D tentatively TRBD2 (5 bases). This CDR3 is built from 12 residues. In germline, CDR1 is SGHTA, CDR2 FQGNSA. V was pared by 10 bases and J by 7 bases, with 15 bases between. In nucleotides, the CDR3 is TGTGCCATCTCTACCGGGGAAAATACGCAGTATTTT. Protein product: CAISTGENTQYF.

In its sample, this clone was seen a few times. The V and J genes are TRBV2 and TRBJ1-5, with unresolved D. The CDR3 is made up of 15 amino acids. The germline V and J ends were trimmed by 3 bases and 2 bases, with 11 bases remaining between them. Germline V gives CDR1 SNHLY, CDR2 FYNNEI. The CDR3 DNA reads as TGTGCCAGCAGTGAGCTCCTGGCGGGCAATCAGCCCCAGCATTTT. This sequence encodes CASSELLAGNQPQHF.

V gene TRBV5-7 combines with J gene TRBJ1-1; 8 bases are shared with TRBD1. TRBV5-7 is reported as an ORF; its role is uncertain. Trimming removed 3 bases from V and 7 bases from J; junction bases left unmatched: 8. CDR3 length: 14 residues. CDR3 DNA: TGTGCCAGCAGCTACAGGACAGGGCGAGATGAAGCTTTCTTT. Its translation is CASSYRTGRDEAFF.

The J gene is TRBJ2-2, the V gene TRBV5-1; 8 bases map to TRBD1. Germline V gene lookup returns CDR1 SGHRS and CDR2 YFSETQ. The CDR3 is made up of 15 amino acids. V lost 4 bases to trimming and J lost 4 bases; unmatched junction nucleotides: 6. The CDR3 region is CASSLTGQGTGELFF. The CDR3 DNA is TGCGCCAGCAGCCTGACCGGACAGGGCACCGGGGAGCTGTTTTTT.

In the case of this clone: The sample contains more than one DNA sequence encoding this CDR3. The gene calls are TRBV7-2 and TRBJ2-5, with D unclear. The CDR3 has 12 amino acids. V was shortened by 5 bases and J by 0 bases, with 4 bases between the two germline ends. Looked up from germline, CDR1 is SGHTA and CDR2 is FQGNSA. CDR3 protein: CASSPYQETQYF. The CDR3 DNA follows: TGTGCCAGCAGCCCTTACCAAGAGACCCAGTACTTC.

The chain is built from TRBV2 and TRBJ2-3; no definite D call. CDR3 length equals 15 residues. The germline CDR1 and CDR2 sequences are SNHLY and FYNNEI. V dropped 7 bases and J dropped 3 bases, with 17 bases sitting between them. The CDR3 nucleotides read TGTGCCAGCATCTCGAGTGGTATTTGGACAGATACGCAGTATTTT. This sequence encodes CASISSGIWTDTQYF.

This chain connects TRBV9 to TRBJ2-1; 14 nucleotides align to TRBD2. Germline CDR1 is SGDLS and CDR2 is YYNGEE. This CDR3 is 15 amino acids long. V was clipped by 4 bases and J by 10 bases; unmatched bases: 7. The CDR3: CASSNGLAGGREQFF. The CDR3 DNA sequence: TGTGCCAGCAGCAACGGACTAGCGGGAGGAAGGGAGCAGTTCTTC.

The rearrangement uses TRBV6-5 and TRBJ2-5; weak D call: TRBD1 (6 bases). Germline V gives CDR1 MNHEY, CDR2 SVGAGI. The CDR3 covers 16 residues. Trimming shortened V by 2 bases and J by 5 bases, and 18 bases separated the two germline ends. CDR3 sequence: CASSYGALGQSETQYF. The CDR3 DNA sequence: TGTGCCAGCAGTTACGGGGCTCTCGGACAGTCCGAGACCCAGTACTTC.

The chain joins TRBV7-9 to TRBJ2-1; 9 bases align to TRBD1. Germline trimming cut 2 bases from V and 7 bases from J; bases unmatched to any gene: 3. The CDR3 is 14 residues long. Germline assignment: CDR1 SEHNR and CDR2 FQNEAQ (reference sequence). The DNA for the CDR3 is TGTGCCAGCAGCTTACGACAGGGGGGAAATGAGCAGTTCTTC. This codes for CASSLRQGGNEQFF.

The chain couples TRBV27 to TRBJ2-4; D uncertain. Deletions cut 3 bases from V and 3 bases from J, with 12 bases between. This CDR3 contains 15 residues. CDR1 and CDR2 from the germline V gene are MNHEY and SMNVEV (reference sequence). The CDR3 DNA sequence: TGTGCCAGCAGTTTCGATCACAGAGGCAAAAACATTCAGTACTTC. It codes for CASSFDHRGKNIQYF.

The chain employs TRBV7-2 and TRBJ2-5; D uncertain. Trimming removed 3 bases from V and 5 bases from J, with 7 bases in between. The germline gives CDR1 SGHTA, CDR2 FQGNSA. CDR3 length: 12 residues. The CDR3 region is CASSFWVETQYF. The CDR3 nucleotides read TGTGCCAGCAGCTTTTGGGTGGAGACCCAGTACTTC. Drawing the rest from reference TRBV7-2 and TRBJ2-5, the complete variable domain is GAGVSQSPSNKVTEKGKDVELRCDPISGHTALYWYRQSLGQGLEFLIYFQGNSAPDKSGLPSDRFSAERTGGSVSTLTIQRTQQEDSAVYLCASSFWVETQYFGPGTRLLVL.

This clone was observed a single time. The gene calls are TRBV27 and TRBJ2-7, with TRBD2 matching over 11 bases. The CDR3 totals 15 residues. Germline loops: CDR1 MNHEY, CDR2 SMNVEV (reference sequence). The V and J ends lost 6 bases and 1 base, in that order; junction bases with no gene match: 5. The CDR3 sequence is CASRGTSGSSYEQYF. CDR3 DNA sequence: TGTGCCAGCAGGGGGACTAGCGGATCTTCCTACGAGCAGTACTTC.

This clone was detected a few times. In DNA form, the CDR3 reads TGTGCCAGCAGCTTTGTCAACTACGAGCAGTACTTC. It encodes CASSFVNYEQYF. This sequence joins TRBV7-2 and TRBJ2-7; the D is unclear. The CDR3 has 12 residues. The ends were cut back, 3 bases at V and 3 bases at J, with 6 bases in the middle. Per germline, CDR1 SGHTA and CDR2 FQGNSA.